The 26 T cell receptor beta chains listed next were all sequenced from one sample in a study of siplizumab effects on memory and regulatory T cells. TCRdb's table, derived via immunoSEQ multiplex PCR, lists solely in-frame clones and lacks some. The table has approximately 94,000 clones, about 94% seen once; the top ten hold 1% to 1.5%. Material for sequencing was non-Treg CD4+ T cells sorted from blood. These receptors were taken from a human donor in good health.

This rearrangement joins TRBV2 to TRBJ2-1; 10 bases match TRBD2. This CDR3 is 16 amino acids long. The germline gives CDR1 SNHLY, CDR2 FYNNEI. After removal of 7 bases from V and 7 bases from J, the junction contained 13 bases not matched to a gene. The CDR3 spells CASNPELAGVNNEQFF. DNA of the CDR3: TGTGCCAGCAACCCCGAGCTAGCGGGAGTGAATAATGAGCAGTTCTTC.

This clone was seen just once. Its ends do not fully match the called genes, so a read error is possible. This chain connects TRBV6-1 to TRBJ2-3, with D unclear. The CDR3 loop spans 14 amino acids. The germline V gene encodes CDR1 MNHNS and CDR2 SASEGT. Written as DNA, the CDR3 is TGTGCCAGCAGTGATTTGGTAGTCACAAATACGCAGTATTTT. This codes for CASSDLVVTNTQYF.

The J gene is TRBJ2-2, the V gene TRBV6-5; D is undetermined. Trimming took 4 bases from V and 3 from J, leaving 9 bases between them. Per germline, CDR1 MNHEY and CDR2 SVGAGI. The CDR3 sequence is 14 residues long. In nucleotides, the CDR3 is TGTGCCAGCAGTTCTCGGGTGGACACCGGGGAGCTGTTTTTT. Encoded protein: CASSSRVDTGELFF.

The chain combines TRBV19 with TRBJ1-1, with TRBD1 as a possible D gene (5 bases). The CDR3 has 12 amino acids. V was pared by 3 bases and J by 8 bases, with 10 bases between. From germline, CDR1 is LNHDA and CDR2 SQIVND (reference sequence). CDR3 in DNA: TGTGCCAGTAGTATGCCCCAGGGAGAAGCTTTCTTT. This translates into CASSMPQGEAFF.

This clone was detected only once. This sequence joins TRBV7-3 and TRBJ2-2; TRBD1 or TRBD2 may be the D gene (5 bases each). Per the germline V gene, CDR1 is SGHTA and CDR2 is FQGTGA. The V end lost 2 bases, the J end lost 6 bases, and 10 bases lay between the germline ends. The CDR3 totals 14 residues. In DNA form, the CDR3 reads TGTGCCAGCAGCTTAGAGGGGATCTCCGGGGAGCTGTTTTTT. It encodes CASSLEGISGELFF.

The chain couples TRBV5-1 to TRBJ2-7; possibly TRBD1 or TRBD2 for D (5 bases each). CDR1 is SGHRS and CDR2 is YFSETQ in the germline V gene. CDR3 length equals 17 residues. Trimming left V 3 bases short and J 0 bases short, with 19 bases between. CDR3 nucleotide sequence: TGCGCCAGCAGCTCCCCCGAAGGGACGGATTACTCCTACGAGCAGTACTTC. It encodes CASSSPEGTDYSYEQYF.

V usage is TRBV11-3 and J usage is TRBJ2-2, with a possible D match to TRBD1 (7 bases). Trimming took 5 bases from V and 0 from J, leaving 13 bases between them. Germline V gene lookup returns CDR1 SGHNT and CDR2 YENEEA. CDR3 length: 16 amino acids. CDR3 in DNA: TGTGCCAGCAGCGGGGGGACAGCAGCGAACACCGGGGAGCTGTTTTTT. It translates to CASSGGTAANTGELFF. The whole variable domain, filled in from reference TRBV11-3 and TRBJ2-2, reads EAGVVQSPRYKIIEKKQPVAFWCNPISGHNTLYWYLQNLGQGPELLIRYENEEAVDDSQLPKDRFSAERLKGVDSTLKIQPAELGDSAVYLCASSGGTAANTGELFFGEGSRLTVL.

The chain recombines TRBV25-1 with TRBJ2-2; the D call may be TRBD1 or TRBD2 (6 bases each). Germline lookup yields CDR1 MGHDK and CDR2 SYGVNS. CDR3 size: 16 residues. Trimming left V 4 bases short and J 3 bases short, with 15 bases between. CDR3 residues: CASSGGEGGYTGELFF. In DNA form, the CDR3 reads TGTGCCAGCAGTGGGGGAGAGGGGGGATACACCGGGGAGCTGTTTTTT.

The V call is TRBV27, the J call TRBJ2-7, with TRBD2 matching over 8 bases. The trim removed 3 bases at V and 0 bases at J, leaving 7 bases unmatched. Germline loops: CDR1 MNHEY, CDR2 SMNVEV (reference sequence). The CDR3 runs 16 residues. The CDR3 DNA reads as TGTGCCAGCAGTTTCAGTCGGGGGGGAAGCTCCTACGAGCAGTACTTC. This codes for CASSFSRGGSSYEQYF.

The rearrangement links TRBV2 to TRBJ2-1, with D perhaps given as TRBD1 or TRBD2 (5 bases each). V was trimmed by 8 bases and J by 9 bases, leaving 26 bases between them. CDR3 length: 16 amino acids. The germline V gene has CDR1 SNHLY and CDR2 FYNNEI. The CDR3 nucleotides read TGTGCCAGCTCTCGGGACCCTTTGGAACAAAAGGGTGAGCAGTTCTTC. Amino acids: CASSRDPLEQKGEQFF.

The CDR3 spells CASSPGSQTYEQYF. DNA of the CDR3: TGTGCCAGCAGCCCCGGGTCCCAAACCTACGAGCAGTACTTC. The V and J genes are TRBV7-8 and TRBJ2-7; D call uncertain. The CDR3 is 14 residues long. Germline CDR1 and CDR2: SGHVS and FQNEAQ. V lost 5 bases and J 2 bases, leaving 13 bases between the germline ends. The variable domain in full, completed from reference TRBV7-8 and TRBJ2-7, reads GAGVSQSPRYKVAKRGQDVALRCDPISGHVSLFWYQQALGQGPEFLTYFQNEAQLDKSGLPSDRFFAERPEGSVSTLKIQRTQQEDSAVYLCASSPGSQTYEQYFGPGTRLTVT.

The chain carries TRBV6-1 and TRBJ2-1; D unresolved. Germline V gene lookup returns CDR1 MNHNS and CDR2 SASEGT. The CDR3 covers 13 residues. With 6 bases removed from V and 9 bases from J, the gap between germline ends came to 15 bases. CDR3 nucleotide sequence: TGTGCCAGCAGGTTTACCGCGAGTGGTGAGCAGTTCTTC. It encodes CASRFTASGEQFF.

The chain carries TRBV10-3 and TRBJ2-3; 10 nucleotides line up with TRBD2. J lost 2 bases, V lost 3 bases, and 2 bases had no gene match. The germline V gene encodes CDR1 ENHRY and CDR2 SYGVKD. CDR3 size: 15 residues. CDR3 DNA sequence: TGTGCCATCAGTGAAAGCGGGAGGGACACAGATACGCAGTATTTT. This gives the protein CAISESGRDTDTQYF.

V and J are TRBV6-5 and TRBJ2-7, with 8 bases that match TRBD2. V was pared by 0 bases and J by 4 bases, with 5 bases of the junction left unmatched. CDR1 MNHEY and CDR2 SVGAGI come from the germline V gene. The CDR3 spans 15 residues. Written as DNA, the CDR3 is TGTGCCAGCAGTTACTCTCGCGGGAGGTCGTACGAGCAGTACTTC. It codes for CASSYSRGRSYEQYF.

This rearrangement joins TRBV27 to TRBJ1-5; the D gene is possibly TRBD1 (5 bases). The germline V gene encodes CDR1 MNHEY and CDR2 SMNVEV (reference sequence). Trimming removed 5 bases at V and 1 base at J, with 18 bases between. The CDR3 spans 17 residues. CDR3 sequence: CASSRRQPPLSNQPQHF. CDR3 DNA: TGTGCCAGCAGTCGACGACAGCCGCCGTTGAGCAATCAGCCCCAGCATTTT.

The rearrangement joins TRBV19 to TRBJ1-2; D remains ambiguous. Trimming removed 4 bases at V and 1 base at J, with 19 bases between. Germline loops: CDR1 LNHDA, CDR2 SQIVND (reference sequence). CDR3 length: 17 residues. CDR3 sequence reads: CASSTSGSVPHNYGYTF. CDR3 nucleotide sequence: TGTGCCAGTAGTACGTCCGGCTCAGTGCCTCATAACTATGGCTACACCTTC.

The rearrangement uses TRBV5-3 and TRBJ1-6; 7 nucleotides line up with TRBD1. TRBV5-3 is an ORF, with its function uncertain. The CDR3 totals 15 residues. After removal of 4 bases from V and 7 bases from J, the junction contained 8 bases not matched to a gene. The CDR3 spells CARSDTGTENSPLHF. Written as DNA, the CDR3 is TGTGCCAGAAGCGATACCGGGACAGAAAATTCACCCCTCCACTTT.

J is TRBJ2-3 and V is TRBV7-2; 11 bases are a match to TRBD2. J gave up 6 bases and V 5 bases, and 7 bases lay outside the gene matches. The V gene's germline CDR1 is SGHTA and CDR2 FQGNSA. The CDR3 has 15 amino acids. The CDR3 coding sequence is TGTGCCAGCAGCGTAACTAGCGGGAGATTGGATACGCAGTATTTT. Its protein product is CASSVTSGRLDTQYF.

This clone was observed once. The chain has TRBV28 and TRBJ2-5; 7 nucleotides match TRBD1. CDR1 and CDR2 (germline): MDHEN, SYDVKM. The CDR3 sequence is 13 residues long. The J segment lost 7 bases and the V segment lost 3 bases, leaving 5 bases of the junction unmatched. In DNA form, the CDR3 reads TGTGCCAGCAGTTTTACAGGGGTAGGGACCCAGTACTTC. Protein: CASSFTGVGTQYF.

The chain has TRBV5-4 and TRBJ2-7; the match to TRBD2 covers 9 bases. V was pared by 0 bases and J by 0 bases, with 4 bases of the junction left unmatched. Germline CDR1 and CDR2: SGHNT and YYREEE (reference sequence). This CDR3 contains 16 residues. CDR3 in amino acids: CASSLAASGTSYEQYF. Written as DNA, the CDR3 is TGTGCCAGCAGCTTGGCTGCTAGCGGGACCTCCTACGAGCAGTACTTC.

This chain links TRBV18 with TRBJ1-1, with D tentatively TRBD1 (5 bases). The CDR3 loop spans 14 amino acids. Per the germline V gene, CDR1 is KGHSH and CDR2 is LQKENI. V dropped 1 base and J dropped 2 bases, with 8 bases sitting between them. CDR3 in amino acids: CASSPRGANTEAFF. CDR3 DNA: TGTGCCAGCTCACCACGGGGCGCCAACACTGAAGCTTTCTTT.

This clone was recorded only once. J is TRBJ1-2 and V is TRBV4-2; D gene uncertain. Germline CDR1 reads LGHNA; CDR2 reads YNFKEQ. Trimming removed 3 bases at V and 5 bases at J, with 7 bases between. There are 12 residues in the CDR3. In DNA, the CDR3 is TGTGCCAGCAGCCAGGAACGATATGGCTACACCTTC. This translates into CASSQERYGYTF.

The chain combines TRBV11-2 with TRBJ2-5, with TRBD1 matching 7 bases. Trimming at V came to 3 bases and at J to 1 base, leaving 5 bases not matched to a gene. Germline values: CDR1 SGHAT, CDR2 FQNNGV. This CDR3 spans 15 amino acids. The DNA for the CDR3 is TGTGCCAGCAGCTTGAGGGGACAGCCCCAAGAGACCCAGTACTTC. It encodes CASSLRGQPQETQYF.

In this sample, this clone turned up once. This chain joins TRBV2 and TRBJ1-2; a weak D match, TRBD1 (5 bases). The CDR3 covers 14 residues. V was cut by 8 bases and J by 3 bases, with 16 bases left in between. Germline V gene data show CDR1 as SNHLY and CDR2 as FYNNEI. CDR3 nucleotides: TGTGCCAGCCGGAACTCCAGGGAGGACTATGGCTACACCTTC. This translates into CASRNSREDYGYTF.

V usage is TRBV10-3 and J usage is TRBJ1-3; TRBD1 is a possible D gene (6 bases). Germline V gene sequence: CDR1 ENHRY, CDR2 SYGVKD. The CDR3 has 13 residues. Trimming removed 10 bases from V and 3 bases from J, with 13 bases in between. CDR3 sequence reads: CATQGGGGNTIYF. In DNA, the CDR3 is TGTGCCACACAGGGAGGTGGTGGAAACACCATATATTTT.

The rearrangement uses TRBV7-8 and TRBJ2-7; 7 positions agree with TRBD1. The CDR3 consists of 15 residues. From germline, CDR1 is SGHVS and CDR2 FQNEAQ. J lost 2 bases, V lost 5 bases, and 9 bases had no gene match. The CDR3 DNA is TGTGCCAGCAGCCCTAAGACAGGGTTAGCCTACGAGCAGTACTTC. This translates into CASSPKTGLAYEQYF.